Here is one T cell receptor beta chain with its context. No antigen is known for it. The record originates from a study of T cell responses to AZD1222 COVID-19 vaccine. Study-wide context: Doses given second, at about 4 or about 12 weeks, were pooled. Study-wide results and limits: White British people made up most donors, females outnumbered males, and clonal diversity was possibly underestimated.

Only in-frame clones appear in the TCRdb table, and some are missing; sequencing was by immunoSEQ multiplex PCR. Of approximately 150,000 clones in the sample, 89% are singletons; the top ten hold approximately 5.1%. This TCR was recovered from an adult in good health. Sequencing was performed on peripheral blood, taken on day 0 of AZD1222 vaccination.

CDR3 nucleotide sequence: TGTGCCAGCAGCCTAGTCCCGCAGGGGCATTCGGGGGGCTACACCTTC. This sequence encodes CASSLVPQGHSGGYTF. V usage is TRBV7-2 and J usage is TRBJ1-2; a possible D gene is TRBD1 (6 bases). Germline CDR1 SGHTA, CDR2 FQGNSA. There are 16 residues in the CDR3. V lost 5 bases and J lost 8, with 24 bases in between.